Sequencing of this T cell receptor (beta chain) was carried out in a study of OX40 agonist ivuxolimab in advanced cancers. Context from the whole study: Ivuxolimab was a fully human IgG2 agonistic monoclonal antibody targeting the costimulatory receptor OX40 (CD134). Intravenous ivuxolimab was administered to patients every 2 weeks at six dose levels: 0.01, 0.1, 0.3, 1.5, 3 and 10 mg/kg. Among the approximately 50 dose-escalation patients, around 19 had hepatocellular carcinoma, approximately 15 melanoma, 9 renal cell carcinoma and 9 head and neck cancer. In the dose-escalation cohort, 82.7% of patients were male, and the mean age was around 60 years, with a range of roughly 20 to 85. Prior anti-PD-1, anti-PD-L1 or anti-CTLA-4 therapy was permitted, and about two fifths of dose-escalation patients had received checkpoint inhibitors. Partial responses occurred in three dose-escalation patients: two with cutaneous melanoma and one with hepatocellular carcinoma. The point of sequencing TCRbeta in the periphery was to test whether ivuxolimab changed TCR sequence diversity and drove clonal T-cell expansion. The paper describes the monotherapy dose-escalation part (N of about 52 patients) of the phase I trial of ivuxolimab. What the work shows at the level of the full study, not this receptor alone: Low levels of normalized T-cell clonal expansion were also seen in some patients who did not respond. Which antigens the clonally expanded peripheral T cells were specific for was not determined. Partial responders in the 0.1-3.0 mg/kg groups had among the lowest normalized peripheral clonal expansion, especially among CD8+ T cells. At doses of 0.1 to 3.0 mg/kg, clonal expansion of both CD4+ and CD8+ T cells in blood was seen between baseline and week 6. After ivuxolimab, more expanded clones were found on average in CD8+ T cells than in CD4+ T cells.

To sequence the TCRbeta CDR3 region, genomic DNA was isolated from the sorted cells. The immunoSEQ Assay was used for sequencing of TCRbeta CDR3 regions. Not all clones reach the TCRdb copy of this immuneACCESS table, which keeps in-frame sequences only. Checked studies attribute under half of the gap to unresolved V genes and leave the rest unexplained. The sample data list 12,000 to 15,000 clones, and roughly 82% of these were observed just once. Of the sample, less than 40% falls within the top ten clones. Concerning this clone itself: This receptor's antigen is unknown. Base-call qualities are not available, and no considerably larger clone is one nucleotide away.

The trial excluded patients who had a history of autoimmune disease or were on systemic immunosuppression. Peripheral blood for TCR sequencing was collected from all dose cohorts at baseline, on cycle 4 day 1, and on cycle 7 day 1. The samples were drawn from a first-in-human, open-label, multicenter phase I dose-escalation trial of ivuxolimab. Adults with locally advanced or metastatic melanoma, renal cell, hepatocellular, or head and neck squamous cell carcinoma were enrolled in the trial. Before TCR sequencing, CD4+ T cells and CD8+ T cells were sorted from peripheral blood as separate populations. The CDR3, from cysteine to phenylalanine, totals 14 residues. Just the 42-base CDR3 DNA is kept, in frame starting at base 1. The germline V gene (reference sequence) sets CDR1 to SGHAT and CDR2 to FQDESV. A distance of 13 bases separates the germline ends of V and J, which lose 5 bases and 2 bases respectively.

The sequence is built from TRBV11-1 and TRBJ2-7; the D gene is possibly TRBD1, with 6 bases matching. This sample comprised CD4+ or CD8+ T cells sorted from blood, obtained in a trial of the OX40 agonist ivuxolimab. This receptor was taken from an adult with an advanced solid tumor such as melanoma, head and neck, liver or kidney cancer. The CDR3 region: CASSQTGRTYEQYF. In nucleotides, the sequence is TGTGCCAGCAGCCAAACAGGGAGAACCTACGAGCAGTACTTC.